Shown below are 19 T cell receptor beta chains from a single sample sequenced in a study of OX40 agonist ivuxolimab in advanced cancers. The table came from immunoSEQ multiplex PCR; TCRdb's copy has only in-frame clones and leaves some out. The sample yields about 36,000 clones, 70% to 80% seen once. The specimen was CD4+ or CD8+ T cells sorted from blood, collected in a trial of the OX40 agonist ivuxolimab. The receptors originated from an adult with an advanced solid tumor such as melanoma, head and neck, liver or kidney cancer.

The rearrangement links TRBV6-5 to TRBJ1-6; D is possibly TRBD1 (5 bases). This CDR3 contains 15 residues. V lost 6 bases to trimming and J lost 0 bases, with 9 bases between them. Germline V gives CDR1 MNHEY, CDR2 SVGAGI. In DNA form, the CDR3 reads TGTGCCAGCAGGGTAGGGGTCTCCTATAATTCACCCCTCCACTTT. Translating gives CASRVGVSYNSPLHF.

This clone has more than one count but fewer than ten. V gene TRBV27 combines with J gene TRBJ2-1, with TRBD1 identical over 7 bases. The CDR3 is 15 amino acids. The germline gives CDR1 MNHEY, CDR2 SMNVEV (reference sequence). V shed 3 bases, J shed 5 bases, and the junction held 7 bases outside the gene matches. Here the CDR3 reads CASSLGDRNHNEQFF. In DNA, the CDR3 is TGTGCCAGCAGTTTGGGGGACAGAAATCACAATGAGCAGTTCTTC.

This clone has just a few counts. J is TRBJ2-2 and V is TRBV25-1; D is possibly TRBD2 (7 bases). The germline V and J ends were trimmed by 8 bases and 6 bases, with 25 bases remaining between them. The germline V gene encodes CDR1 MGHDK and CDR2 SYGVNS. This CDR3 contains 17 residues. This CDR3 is CASGISGGAFRAGELFF. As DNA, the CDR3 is TGTGCCAGCGGTATAAGTGGGGGGGCCTTTCGGGCCGGGGAGCTGTTTTTT.

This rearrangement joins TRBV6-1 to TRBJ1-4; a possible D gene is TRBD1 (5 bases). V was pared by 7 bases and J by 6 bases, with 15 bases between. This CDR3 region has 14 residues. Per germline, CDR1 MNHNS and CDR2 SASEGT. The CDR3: CASTLSGQDEKLFF. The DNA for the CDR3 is TGTGCCAGCACACTAAGCGGACAAGATGAAAAACTGTTTTTT.

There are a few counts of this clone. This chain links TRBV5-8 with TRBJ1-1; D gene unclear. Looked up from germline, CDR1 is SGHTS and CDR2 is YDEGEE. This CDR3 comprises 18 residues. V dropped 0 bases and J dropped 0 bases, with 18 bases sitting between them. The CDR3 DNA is TGTGCCAGCAGCTTGGAGGAGTGGCCGCTTCTCATGAACACTGAAGCTTTCTTT. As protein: CASSLEEWPLLMNTEAFF.

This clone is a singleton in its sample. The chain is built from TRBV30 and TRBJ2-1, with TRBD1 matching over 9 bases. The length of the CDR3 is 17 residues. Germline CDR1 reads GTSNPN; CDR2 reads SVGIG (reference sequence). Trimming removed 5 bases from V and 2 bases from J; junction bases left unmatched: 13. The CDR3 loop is CAWFKITGGIAYNEQFF. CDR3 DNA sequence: TGTGCCTGGTTCAAAATTACAGGGGGCATCGCCTACAATGAGCAGTTCTTC.

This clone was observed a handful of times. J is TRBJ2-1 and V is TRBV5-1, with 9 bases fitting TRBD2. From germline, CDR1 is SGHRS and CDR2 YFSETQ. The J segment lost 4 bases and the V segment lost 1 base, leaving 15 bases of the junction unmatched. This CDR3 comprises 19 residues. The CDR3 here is CASSLLEAGGPRRYNEQFF. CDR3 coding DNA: TGCGCCAGCAGCTTGCTTGAGGCGGGGGGGCCACGAAGATACAATGAGCAGTTCTTC.

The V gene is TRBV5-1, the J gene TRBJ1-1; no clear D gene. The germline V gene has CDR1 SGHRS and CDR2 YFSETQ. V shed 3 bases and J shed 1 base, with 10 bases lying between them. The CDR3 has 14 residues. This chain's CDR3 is CASSSQVSNTEAFF. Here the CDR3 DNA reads TGCGCCAGCAGCTCGCAGGTTTCGAACACTGAAGCTTTCTTT.

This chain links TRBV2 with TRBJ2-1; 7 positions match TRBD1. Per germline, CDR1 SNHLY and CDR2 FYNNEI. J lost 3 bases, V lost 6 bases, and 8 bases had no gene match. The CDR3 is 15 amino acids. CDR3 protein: CASRSTGAIYNEQFF. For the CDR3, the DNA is TGTGCCAGCAGAAGTACAGGGGCGATCTACAATGAGCAGTTCTTC.

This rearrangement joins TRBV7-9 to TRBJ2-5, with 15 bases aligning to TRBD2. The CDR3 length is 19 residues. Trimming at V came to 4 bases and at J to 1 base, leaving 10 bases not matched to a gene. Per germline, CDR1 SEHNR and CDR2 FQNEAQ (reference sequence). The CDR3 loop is CASSSSPGLAGGIQETQYF. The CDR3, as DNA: TGTGCCAGCAGCTCTAGCCCGGGACTAGCGGGGGGAATCCAAGAGACCCAGTACTTC.

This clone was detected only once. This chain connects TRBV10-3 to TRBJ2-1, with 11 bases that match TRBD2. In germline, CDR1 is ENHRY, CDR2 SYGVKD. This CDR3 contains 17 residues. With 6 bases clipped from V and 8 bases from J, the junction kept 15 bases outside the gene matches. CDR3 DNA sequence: TGTGCCATCAGCGGAGGTGGGCTAGCGGGGGGCAGTGATGAGCAGTTCTTC. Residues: CAISGGGLAGGSDEQFF.

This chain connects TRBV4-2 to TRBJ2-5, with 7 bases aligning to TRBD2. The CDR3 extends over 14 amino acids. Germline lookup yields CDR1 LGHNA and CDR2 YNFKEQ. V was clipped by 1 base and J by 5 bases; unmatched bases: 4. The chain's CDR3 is CASSQGTSDETQYF. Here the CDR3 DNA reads TGTGCCAGCAGCCAAGGCACTAGCGATGAGACCCAGTACTTC.

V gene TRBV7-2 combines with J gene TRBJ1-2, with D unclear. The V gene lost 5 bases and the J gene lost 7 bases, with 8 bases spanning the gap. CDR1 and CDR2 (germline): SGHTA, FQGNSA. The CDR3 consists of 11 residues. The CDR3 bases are TGTGCCAGCAGCGGTCGGCTTGGCTACACCTTC. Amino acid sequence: CASSGRLGYTF. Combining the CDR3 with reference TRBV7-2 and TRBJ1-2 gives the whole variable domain GAGVSQSPSNKVTEKGKDVELRCDPISGHTALYWYRQSLGQGLEFLIYFQGNSAPDKSGLPSDRFSAERTGGSVSTLTIQRTQQEDSAVYLCASSGRLGYTFGSGTRLTVV.

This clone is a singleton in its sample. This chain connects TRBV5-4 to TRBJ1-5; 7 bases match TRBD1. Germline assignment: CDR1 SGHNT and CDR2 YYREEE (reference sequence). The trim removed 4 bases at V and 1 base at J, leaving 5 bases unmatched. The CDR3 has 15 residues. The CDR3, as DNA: TGTGCCAGCAGCCTAGGGACAGAGAGCAATCAGCCCCAGCATTTT. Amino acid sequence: CASSLGTESNQPQHF.

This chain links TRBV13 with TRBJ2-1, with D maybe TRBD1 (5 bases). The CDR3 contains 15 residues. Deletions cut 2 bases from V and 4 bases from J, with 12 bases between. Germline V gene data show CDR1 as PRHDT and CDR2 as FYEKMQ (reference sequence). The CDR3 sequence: CASSLMGQGYNEQFF. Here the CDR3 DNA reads TGTGCCAGCAGCTTAATGGGTCAGGGTTACAATGAGCAGTTCTTC.

Here the CDR3 DNA reads TGTGCCATCAGCGTTGGGGGGTACGGCACAGATACGCAGTATTTT. As protein: CAISVGGYGTDTQYF. V and J are TRBV10-3 and TRBJ2-3; D possibly corresponds to TRBD2 (6 bases). The CDR3 consists of 15 residues. Deletions cut 6 bases from V and 1 base from J, with 14 bases between. Germline CDR1 is ENHRY and CDR2 is SYGVKD.

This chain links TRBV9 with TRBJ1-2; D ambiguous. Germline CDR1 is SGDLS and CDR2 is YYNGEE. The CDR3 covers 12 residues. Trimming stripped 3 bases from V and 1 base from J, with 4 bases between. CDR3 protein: CASSAFNYGYTF. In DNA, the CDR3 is TGTGCCAGCAGCGCGTTTAACTATGGCTACACCTTC.

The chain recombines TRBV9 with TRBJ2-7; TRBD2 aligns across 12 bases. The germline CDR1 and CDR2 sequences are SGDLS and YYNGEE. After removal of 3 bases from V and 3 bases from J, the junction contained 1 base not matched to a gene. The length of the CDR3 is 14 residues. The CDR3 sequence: CASSELAGGYEQYF. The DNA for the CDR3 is TGTGCCAGCAGCGAACTAGCGGGGGGCTACGAGCAGTACTTC.

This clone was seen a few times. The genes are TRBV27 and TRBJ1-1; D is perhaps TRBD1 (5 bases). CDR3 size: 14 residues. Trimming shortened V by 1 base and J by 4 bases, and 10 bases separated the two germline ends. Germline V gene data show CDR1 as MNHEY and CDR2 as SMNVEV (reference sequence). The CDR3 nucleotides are TGTGCCAGCAGTTTATTCCAGGGCGGCACTGAAGCTTTCTTT. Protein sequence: CASSLFQGGTEAFF.